The clone carrying this T cell receptor beta chain was recorded a few times. This CDR3 contains 16 residues. Trimming cost V 1 base and J 0 bases, with 12 bases left between them. Germline-derived CDR1 and CDR2 are SGDLS and YYNGEE. The sample belongs to a study of blood T cell repertoires in COVID-19. Assay used: immunoSEQ multiplex PCR; TCRdb lists only in-frame clones, some missing. The sample has hundreds of thousands of clones, 85% seen once. The sequence derives from a man aged 50 to 60 with active or convalescent COVID-19. The chain combines TRBV9 with TRBJ2-3; perhaps TRBD2 as D (6 bases). What was sequenced was peripheral blood. The CDR3 bases are TGTGCCAGCAGCGTACTCGGAGGGAGTAGCACAGATACGCAGTATTTT. This encodes CASSVLGGSSTDTQYF.